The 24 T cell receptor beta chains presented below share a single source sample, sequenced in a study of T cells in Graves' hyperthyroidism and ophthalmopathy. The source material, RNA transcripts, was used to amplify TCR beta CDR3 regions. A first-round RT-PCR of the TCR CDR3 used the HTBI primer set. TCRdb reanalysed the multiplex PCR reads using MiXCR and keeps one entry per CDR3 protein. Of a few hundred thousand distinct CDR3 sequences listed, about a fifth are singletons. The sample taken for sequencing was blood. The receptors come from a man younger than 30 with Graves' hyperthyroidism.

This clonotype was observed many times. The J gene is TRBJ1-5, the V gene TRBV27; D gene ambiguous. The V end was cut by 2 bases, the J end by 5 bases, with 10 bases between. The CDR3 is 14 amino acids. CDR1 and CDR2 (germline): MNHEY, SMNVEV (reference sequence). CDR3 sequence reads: CASSLTLGYQPQHF. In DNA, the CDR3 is TGTGCCAGCAGTTTAACGTTAGGTTATCAGCCCCAGCATTTT.

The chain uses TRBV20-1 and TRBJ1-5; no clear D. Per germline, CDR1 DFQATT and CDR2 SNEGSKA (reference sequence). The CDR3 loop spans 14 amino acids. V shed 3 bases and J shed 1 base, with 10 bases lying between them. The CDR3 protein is CSARGRGSNQPQHF. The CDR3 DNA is TGCAGTGCTAGGGGCCGCGGCAGCAATCAGCCCCAGCATTTT.

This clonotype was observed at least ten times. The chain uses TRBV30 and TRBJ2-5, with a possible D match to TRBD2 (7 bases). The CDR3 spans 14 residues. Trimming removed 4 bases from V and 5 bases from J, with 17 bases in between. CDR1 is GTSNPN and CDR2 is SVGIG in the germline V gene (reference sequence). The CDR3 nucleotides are TGTGCCTGGATGCTTTCGGGGAGGGGGGAGACCCAGTACTTC. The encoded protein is CAWMLSGRGETQYF.

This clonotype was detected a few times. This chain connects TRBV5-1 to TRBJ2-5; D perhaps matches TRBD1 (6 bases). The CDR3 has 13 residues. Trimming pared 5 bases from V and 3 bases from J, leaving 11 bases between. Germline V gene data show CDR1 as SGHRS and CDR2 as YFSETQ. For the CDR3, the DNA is TGCGCCAGCAGTACCAGGGGAGAAGAGACCCAGTACTTC. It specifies CASSTRGEETQYF. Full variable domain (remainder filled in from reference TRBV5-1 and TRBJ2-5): KAGVTQTPRYLIKTRGQQVTLSCSPISGHRSVSWYQQTPGQGLQFLFEYFSETQRNKGNFPGRFSGRQFSNSRSEMNVSTLELGDSALYLCASSTRGEETQYFGPGTRLLVL.

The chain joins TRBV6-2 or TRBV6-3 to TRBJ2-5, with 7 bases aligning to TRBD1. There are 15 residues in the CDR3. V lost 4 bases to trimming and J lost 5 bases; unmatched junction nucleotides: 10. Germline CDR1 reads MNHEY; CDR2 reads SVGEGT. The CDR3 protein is CASSLTGSLFETQYF. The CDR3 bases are TGTGCCAGCAGTTTGACAGGGAGTTTATTCGAGACCCAGTACTTC.

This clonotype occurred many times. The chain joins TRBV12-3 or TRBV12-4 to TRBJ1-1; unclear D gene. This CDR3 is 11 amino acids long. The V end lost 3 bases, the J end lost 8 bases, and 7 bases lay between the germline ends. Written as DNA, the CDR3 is TGTGCCAGCAGTTTTTTGGGGGAAGCTTTCTTT. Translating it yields CASSFLGEAFF.

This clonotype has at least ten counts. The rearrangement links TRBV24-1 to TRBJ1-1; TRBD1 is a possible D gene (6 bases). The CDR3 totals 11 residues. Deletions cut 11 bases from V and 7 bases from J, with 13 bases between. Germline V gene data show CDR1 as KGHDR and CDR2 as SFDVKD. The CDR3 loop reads CASSEGGEAFF. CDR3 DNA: TGTGCCAGTTCGGAGGGGGGTGAAGCTTTCTTT.

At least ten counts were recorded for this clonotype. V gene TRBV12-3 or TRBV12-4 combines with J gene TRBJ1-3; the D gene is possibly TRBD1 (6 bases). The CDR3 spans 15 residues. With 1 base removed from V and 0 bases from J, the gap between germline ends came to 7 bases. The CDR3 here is CASSLGGPSGNTIYF. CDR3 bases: TGTGCCAGCAGTTTAGGGGGGCCCTCTGGAAACACCATATATTTT.

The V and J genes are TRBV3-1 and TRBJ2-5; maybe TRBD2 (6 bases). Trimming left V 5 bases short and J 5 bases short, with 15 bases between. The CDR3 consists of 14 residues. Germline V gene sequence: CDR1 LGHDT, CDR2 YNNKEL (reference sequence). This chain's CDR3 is CASSLGLPAETQYF. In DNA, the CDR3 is TGTGCCAGCAGCTTGGGACTCCCGGCGGAGACCCAGTACTTC.

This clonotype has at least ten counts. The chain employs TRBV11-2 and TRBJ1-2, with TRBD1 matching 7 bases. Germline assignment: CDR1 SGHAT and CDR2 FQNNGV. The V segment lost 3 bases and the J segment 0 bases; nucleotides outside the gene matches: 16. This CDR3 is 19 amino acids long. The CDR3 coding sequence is TGTGCCAGCAGCTTTGGGCAGGGGACAGAGTTCATAGCTAACTATGGCTACACCTTC. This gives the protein CASSFGQGTEFIANYGYTF.

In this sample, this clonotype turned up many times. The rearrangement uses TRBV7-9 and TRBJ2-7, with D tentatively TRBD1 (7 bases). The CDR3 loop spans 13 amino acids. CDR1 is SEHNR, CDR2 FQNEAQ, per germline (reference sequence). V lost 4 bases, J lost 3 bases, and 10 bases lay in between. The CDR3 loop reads CASSSQGGYEQYF. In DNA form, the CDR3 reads TGTGCCAGCAGCTCCCAGGGGGGCTACGAGCAGTACTTC.

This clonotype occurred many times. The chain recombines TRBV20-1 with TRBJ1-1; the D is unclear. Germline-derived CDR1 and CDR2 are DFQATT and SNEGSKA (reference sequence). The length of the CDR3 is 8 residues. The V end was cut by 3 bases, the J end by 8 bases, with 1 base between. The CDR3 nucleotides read TGCAGTGCTAGGGAAGCTTTCTTT. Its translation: CSAREAFF.

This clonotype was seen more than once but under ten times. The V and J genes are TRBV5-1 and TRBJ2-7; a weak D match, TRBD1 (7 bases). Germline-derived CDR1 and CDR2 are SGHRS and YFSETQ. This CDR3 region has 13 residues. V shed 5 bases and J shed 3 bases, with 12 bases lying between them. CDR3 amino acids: CASRRDSVYEQYF. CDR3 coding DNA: TGCGCCAGCAGGCGGGACAGCGTCTACGAGCAGTACTTC.

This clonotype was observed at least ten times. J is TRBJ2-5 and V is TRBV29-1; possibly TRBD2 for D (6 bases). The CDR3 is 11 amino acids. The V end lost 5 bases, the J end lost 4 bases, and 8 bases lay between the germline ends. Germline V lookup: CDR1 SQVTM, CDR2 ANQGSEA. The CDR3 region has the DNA TGCAGCGTTCCCGGGGGAGAGACCCAGTACTTC. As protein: CSVPGGETQYF.

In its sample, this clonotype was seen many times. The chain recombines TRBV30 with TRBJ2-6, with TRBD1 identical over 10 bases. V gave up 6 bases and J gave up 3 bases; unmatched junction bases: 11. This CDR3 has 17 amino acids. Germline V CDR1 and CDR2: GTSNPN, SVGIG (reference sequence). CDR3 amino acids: CACAPGQGYHGANVLTF. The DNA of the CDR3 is TGTGCCTGTGCACCGGGACAGGGGTATCATGGGGCCAACGTCCTGACTTTC.

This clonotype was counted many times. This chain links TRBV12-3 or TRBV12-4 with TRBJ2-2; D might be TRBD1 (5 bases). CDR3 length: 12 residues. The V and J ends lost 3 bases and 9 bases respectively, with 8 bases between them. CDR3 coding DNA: TGTGCCAGCAGTTTCCAGGGCCGGGAGCTGTTTTTT. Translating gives CASSFQGRELFF.

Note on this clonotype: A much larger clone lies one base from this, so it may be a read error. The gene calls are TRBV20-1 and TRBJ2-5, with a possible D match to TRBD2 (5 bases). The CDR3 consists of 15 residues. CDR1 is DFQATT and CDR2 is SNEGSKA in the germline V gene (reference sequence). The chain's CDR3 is CSARSTSGLQETKYF. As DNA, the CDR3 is TGCAGTGCTAGATCCACTTCCGGACTCCAAGAGACCAAGTACTTC.

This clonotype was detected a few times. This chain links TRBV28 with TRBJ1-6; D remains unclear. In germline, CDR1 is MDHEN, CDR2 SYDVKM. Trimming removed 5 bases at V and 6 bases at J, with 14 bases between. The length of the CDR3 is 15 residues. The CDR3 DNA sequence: TGTGCCAGCAGTACCCTGGCCCGGGGTAATTCACCCCTCCACTTT. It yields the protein CASSTLARGNSPLHF.

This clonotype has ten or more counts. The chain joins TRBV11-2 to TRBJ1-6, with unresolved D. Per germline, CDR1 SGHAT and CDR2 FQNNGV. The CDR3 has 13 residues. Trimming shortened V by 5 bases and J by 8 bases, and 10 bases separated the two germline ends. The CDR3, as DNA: TGTGCCAGCAGCCATAGAGGTGATTCACCCCTCCACTTT. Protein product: CASSHRGDSPLHF.

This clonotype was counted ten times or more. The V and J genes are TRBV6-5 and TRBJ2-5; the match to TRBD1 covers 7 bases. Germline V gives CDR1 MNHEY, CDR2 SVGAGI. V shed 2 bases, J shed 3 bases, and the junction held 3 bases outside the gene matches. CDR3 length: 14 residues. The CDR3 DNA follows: TGTGCCAGCAGTTACAGACAGGGAAAAGAGACCCAGTACTTC. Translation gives CASSYRQGKETQYF.

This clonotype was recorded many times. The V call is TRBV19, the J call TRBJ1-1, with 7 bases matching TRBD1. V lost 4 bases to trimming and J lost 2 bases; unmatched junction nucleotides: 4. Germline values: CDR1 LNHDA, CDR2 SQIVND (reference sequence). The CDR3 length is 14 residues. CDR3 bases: TGTGCCAGTAGTACCTGGGACAGCAACACTGAAGCTTTCTTT. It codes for CASSTWDSNTEAFF.

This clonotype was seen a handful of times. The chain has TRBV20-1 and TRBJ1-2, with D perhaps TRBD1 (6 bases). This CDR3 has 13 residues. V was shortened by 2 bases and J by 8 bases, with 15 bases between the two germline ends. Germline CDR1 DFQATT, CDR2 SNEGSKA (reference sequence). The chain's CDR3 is CSARREGVGGYTF. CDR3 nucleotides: TGCAGTGCTAGACGGGAGGGGGTGGGCGGCTACACCTTC.

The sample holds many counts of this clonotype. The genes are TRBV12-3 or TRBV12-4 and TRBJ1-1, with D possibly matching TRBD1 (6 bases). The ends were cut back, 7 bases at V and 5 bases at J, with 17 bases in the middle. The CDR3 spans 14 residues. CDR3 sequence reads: CASTSFRGGTEAFF. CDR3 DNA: TGTGCCAGCACCTCGTTCAGGGGAGGAACTGAAGCTTTCTTT.

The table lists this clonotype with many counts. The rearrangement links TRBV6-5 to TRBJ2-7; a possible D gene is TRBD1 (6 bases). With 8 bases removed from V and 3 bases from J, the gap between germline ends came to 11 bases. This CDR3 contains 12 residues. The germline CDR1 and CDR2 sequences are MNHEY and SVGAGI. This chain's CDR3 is CASGTPYYEQYF. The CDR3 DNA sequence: TGTGCCAGCGGGACACCATACTACGAGCAGTACTTC.